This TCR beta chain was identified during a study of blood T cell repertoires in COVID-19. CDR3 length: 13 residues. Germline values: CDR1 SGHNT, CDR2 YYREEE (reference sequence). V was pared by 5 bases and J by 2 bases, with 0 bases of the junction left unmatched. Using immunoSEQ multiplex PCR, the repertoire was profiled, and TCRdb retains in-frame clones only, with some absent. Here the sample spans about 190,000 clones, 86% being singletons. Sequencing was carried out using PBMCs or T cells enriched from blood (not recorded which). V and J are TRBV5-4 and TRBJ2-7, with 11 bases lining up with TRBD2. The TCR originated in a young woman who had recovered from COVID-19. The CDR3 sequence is CASSSGRAYEQYF. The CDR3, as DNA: TGTGCCAGCAGTAGCGGGAGGGCCTACGAGCAGTACTTC.